Ten or more counts support the clone carrying this TCR beta chain. CDR1 is LGHNT, CDR2 FRNRAP, per germline. This CDR3 has 15 amino acids. V lost 0 bases and J lost 1, with 9 bases in between. This entry comes from a study of spatial heterogeneity in lung cancer. On the study more broadly: TCR and UMI combinations that were unique each appeared, on average, more than ten times in raw reads.

Every cDNA TCR molecule received its own unique molecular identifier. TCRdb reanalysed the 5' RACE reads using MiXCR and keeps one entry per CDR3 protein. The table lists about 61,000 distinct CDR3 sequences, roughly 6.4% of them singletons, with about 14% in the top ten. Sample time point: sample taken at primary tumor resection. Whole RNA was taken from tumor, nontumor lung or frozen PBMC; it was then sequenced unsorted. The input for sequencing was PBMCs, taken at surgery. The chain has TRBV12-5 and TRBJ2-5; D gene ambiguous. The receptor was derived from a female donor with early-stage non-small cell lung cancer. Here the CDR3 DNA reads TGTGCTAGTGGTTTGGTAACCAGCTTCCAAGAGACCCAGTACTTC. Amino acids: CASGLVTSFQETQYF. Full variable domain (remainder filled in from reference TRBV12-5 and TRBJ2-5): DARVTQTPRHKVTEMGQEVTMRCQPILGHNTVFWYRQTMMQGLELLAYFRNRAPLDDSGMPKDRFSAEMPDATLATLKIQPSEPRDSAVYFCASGLVTSFQETQYFGPGTRLLVL.